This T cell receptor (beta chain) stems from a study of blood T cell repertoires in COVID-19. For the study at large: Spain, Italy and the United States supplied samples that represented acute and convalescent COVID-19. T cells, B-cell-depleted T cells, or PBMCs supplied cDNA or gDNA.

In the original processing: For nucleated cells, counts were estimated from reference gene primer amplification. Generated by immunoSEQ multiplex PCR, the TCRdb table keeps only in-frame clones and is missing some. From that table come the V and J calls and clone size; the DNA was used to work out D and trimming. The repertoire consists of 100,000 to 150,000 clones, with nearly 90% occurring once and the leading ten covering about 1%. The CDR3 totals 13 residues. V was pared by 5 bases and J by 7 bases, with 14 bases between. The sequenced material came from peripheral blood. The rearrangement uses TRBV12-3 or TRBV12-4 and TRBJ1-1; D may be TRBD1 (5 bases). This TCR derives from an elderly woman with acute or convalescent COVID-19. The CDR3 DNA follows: TGTGCCAGCAGTCGCGGACACGGCGGTGAAGCTTTCTTT. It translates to CASSRGHGGEAFF.